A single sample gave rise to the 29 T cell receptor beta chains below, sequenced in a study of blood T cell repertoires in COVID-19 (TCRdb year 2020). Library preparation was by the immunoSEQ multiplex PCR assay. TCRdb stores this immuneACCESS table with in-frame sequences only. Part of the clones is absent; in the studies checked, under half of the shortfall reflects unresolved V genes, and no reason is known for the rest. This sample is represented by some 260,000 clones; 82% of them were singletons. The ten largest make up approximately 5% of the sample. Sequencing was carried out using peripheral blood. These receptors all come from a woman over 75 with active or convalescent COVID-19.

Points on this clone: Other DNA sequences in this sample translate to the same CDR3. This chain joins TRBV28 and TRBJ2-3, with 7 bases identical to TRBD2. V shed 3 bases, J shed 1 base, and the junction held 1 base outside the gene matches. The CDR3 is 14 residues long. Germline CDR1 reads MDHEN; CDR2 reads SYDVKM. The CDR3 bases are TGTGCCAGCAGTTTGAGCGGGGGCACAGATACGCAGTATTTT. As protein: CASSLSGGTDTQYF. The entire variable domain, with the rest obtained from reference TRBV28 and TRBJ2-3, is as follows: DVKVTQSSRYLVKRTGEKVFLECVQDMDHENMFWYRQDPGLGLRLIYFSYDVKMKEKGDIPEGYSVSREKKERFSLILESASTNQTSMYLCASSLSGGTDTQYFGPGTRLTVL.

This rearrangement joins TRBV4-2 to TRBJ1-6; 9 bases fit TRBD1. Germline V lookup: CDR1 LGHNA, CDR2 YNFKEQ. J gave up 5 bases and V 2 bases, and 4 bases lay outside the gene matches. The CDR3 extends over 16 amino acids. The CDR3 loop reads CASSQLGDRDNSPLHF. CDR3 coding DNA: TGTGCCAGCAGCCAATTGGGGGACAGGGATAATTCACCCCTCCACTTT.

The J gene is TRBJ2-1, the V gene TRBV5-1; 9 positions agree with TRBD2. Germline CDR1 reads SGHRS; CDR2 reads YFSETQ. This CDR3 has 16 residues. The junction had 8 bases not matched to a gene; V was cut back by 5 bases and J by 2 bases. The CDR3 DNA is TGCGCCAGCAGAGGCCTAGCGGGACTGACCTACAATGAGCAGTTCTTC. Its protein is CASRGLAGLTYNEQFF.

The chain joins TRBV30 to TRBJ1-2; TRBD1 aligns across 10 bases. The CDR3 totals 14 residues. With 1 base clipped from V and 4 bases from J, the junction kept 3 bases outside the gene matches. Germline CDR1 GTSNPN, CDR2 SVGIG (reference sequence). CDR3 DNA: TGTGCCTGGAGTGCCGGACAGGGGGTCTATGGCTACACCTTC. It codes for CAWSAGQGVYGYTF. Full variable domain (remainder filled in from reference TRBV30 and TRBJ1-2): SQTIHQWPATLVQPVGSPLSLECTVEGTSNPNLYWYRQAAGRGLQLLFYSVGIGQISSEVPQNLSASRPQDRQFILSSKKLLLSDSGFYLCAWSAGQGVYGYTFGSGTRLTVV.

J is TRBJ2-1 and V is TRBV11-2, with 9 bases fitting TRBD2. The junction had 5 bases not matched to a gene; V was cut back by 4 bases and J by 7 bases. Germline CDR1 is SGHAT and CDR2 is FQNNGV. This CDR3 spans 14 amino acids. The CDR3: CASSSSGNRNEQFF. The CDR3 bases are TGTGCCAGCAGCTCTAGCGGGAATCGGAATGAGCAGTTCTTC. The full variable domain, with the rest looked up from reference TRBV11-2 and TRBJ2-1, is EAGVAQSPRYKIIEKRQSVAFWCNPISGHATLYWYQQILGQGPKLLIQFQNNGVVDDSQLPKDRFSAERLKGVDSTLKIQPAKLEDSAVYLCASSSSGNRNEQFFGPGTRLTVL.

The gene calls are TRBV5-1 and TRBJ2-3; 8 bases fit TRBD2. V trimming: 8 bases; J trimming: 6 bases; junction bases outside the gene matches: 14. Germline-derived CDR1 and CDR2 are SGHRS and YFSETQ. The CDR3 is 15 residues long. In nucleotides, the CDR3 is TGCGCCAGTTCTCCCGGGACTAGTGATGTGGATACGCAGTATTTT. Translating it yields CASSPGTSDVDTQYF.

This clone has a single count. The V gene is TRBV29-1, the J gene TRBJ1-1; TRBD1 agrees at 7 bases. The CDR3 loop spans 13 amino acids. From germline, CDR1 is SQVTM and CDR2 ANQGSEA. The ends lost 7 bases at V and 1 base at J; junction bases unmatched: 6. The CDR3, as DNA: TGCAGCGCTGACAGGGAATCGAACACTGAAGCTTTCTTT. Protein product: CSADRESNTEAFF. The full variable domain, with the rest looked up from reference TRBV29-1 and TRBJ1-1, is SAVISQKPSRDICQRGTSLTIQCQVDSQVTMMFWYRQQPGQSLTLIATANQGSEATYESGFVIDKFPISRPNLTFSTLTVSNMSPEDSSIYLCSADRESNTEAFFGQGTRLTVV.

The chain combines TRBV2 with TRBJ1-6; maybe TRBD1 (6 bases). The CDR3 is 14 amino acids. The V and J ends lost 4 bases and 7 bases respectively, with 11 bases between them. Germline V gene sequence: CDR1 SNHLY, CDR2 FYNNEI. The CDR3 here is CASSGGQKNSPLHF. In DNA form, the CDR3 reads TGTGCCAGCAGTGGAGGACAGAAGAATTCACCCCTCCACTTT.

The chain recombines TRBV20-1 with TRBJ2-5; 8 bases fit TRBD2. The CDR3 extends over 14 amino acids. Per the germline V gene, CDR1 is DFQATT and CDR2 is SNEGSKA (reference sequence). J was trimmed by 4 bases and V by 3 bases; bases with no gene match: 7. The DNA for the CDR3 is TGCAGTGCTAGTAGCGGGGCCTTCCCAGAGACCCAGTACTTC. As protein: CSASSGAFPETQYF.

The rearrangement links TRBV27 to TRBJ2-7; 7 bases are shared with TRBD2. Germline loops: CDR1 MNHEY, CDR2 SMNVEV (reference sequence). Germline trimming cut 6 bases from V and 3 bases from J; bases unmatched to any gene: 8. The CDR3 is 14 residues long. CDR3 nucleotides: TGTGCCAGCAGCCTCCGTTGGGGGGGCTACGAGCAGTACTTC. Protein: CASSLRWGGYEQYF.

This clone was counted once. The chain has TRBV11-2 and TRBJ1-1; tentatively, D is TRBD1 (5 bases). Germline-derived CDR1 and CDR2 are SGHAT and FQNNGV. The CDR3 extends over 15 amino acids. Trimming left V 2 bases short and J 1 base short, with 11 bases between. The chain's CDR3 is CASSLNGARNTEAFF. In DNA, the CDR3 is TGTGCCAGCAGCTTAAATGGGGCCAGGAACACTGAAGCTTTCTTT.

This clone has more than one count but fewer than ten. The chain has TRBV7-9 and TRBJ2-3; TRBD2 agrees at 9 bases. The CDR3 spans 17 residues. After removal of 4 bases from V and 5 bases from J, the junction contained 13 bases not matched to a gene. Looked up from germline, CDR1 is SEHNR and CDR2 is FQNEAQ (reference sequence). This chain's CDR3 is CASSSALLAGVLDTQYF. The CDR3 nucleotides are TGTGCCAGCAGCTCCGCCTTGTTAGCGGGGGTTTTAGATACGCAGTATTTT.

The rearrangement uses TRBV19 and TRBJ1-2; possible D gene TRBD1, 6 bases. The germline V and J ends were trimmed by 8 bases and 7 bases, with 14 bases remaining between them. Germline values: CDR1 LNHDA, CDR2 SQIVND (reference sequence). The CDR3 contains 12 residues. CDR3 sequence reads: CASLDRLIGYTF. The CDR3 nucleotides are TGTGCCAGTCTGGACAGACTTATTGGCTACACCTTC.

The CDR3: CSAENDSYEQYF. Here the CDR3 DNA reads TGCAGCGCAGAAAATGACAGCTACGAGCAGTACTTC. The chain uses TRBV29-1 and TRBJ2-7, with D perhaps TRBD1 (5 bases). This CDR3 has 12 residues. Germline CDR1 reads SQVTM; CDR2 reads ANQGSEA. V gave up 7 bases and J gave up 3 bases, with 13 bases separating them.

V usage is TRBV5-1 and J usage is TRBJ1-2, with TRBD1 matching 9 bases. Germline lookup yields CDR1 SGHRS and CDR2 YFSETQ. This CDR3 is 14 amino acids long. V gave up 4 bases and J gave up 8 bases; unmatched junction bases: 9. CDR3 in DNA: TGCGCCAGCAGCCCCCAACAGGGGGCGAGGGGCTACACCTTC. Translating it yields CASSPQQGARGYTF.

The CDR3 nucleotides read TGTGCCAGCAGTGGCTACCGGGACTATAATTCACCCCTCCACTTT. Translating it yields CASSGYRDYNSPLHF. V usage is TRBV27 and J usage is TRBJ1-6; D uncertain. Germline V gives CDR1 MNHEY, CDR2 SMNVEV (reference sequence). V lost 5 bases and J lost 3, with 11 bases in between. This CDR3 is built from 15 residues.

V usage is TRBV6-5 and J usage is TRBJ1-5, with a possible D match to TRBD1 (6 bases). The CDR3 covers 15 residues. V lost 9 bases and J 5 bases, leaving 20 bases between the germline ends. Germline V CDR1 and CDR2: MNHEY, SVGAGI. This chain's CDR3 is CASSLGQGIDQPQHF. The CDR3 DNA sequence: TGTGCCAGTTCTTTAGGGCAGGGGATCGATCAGCCCCAGCATTTT.

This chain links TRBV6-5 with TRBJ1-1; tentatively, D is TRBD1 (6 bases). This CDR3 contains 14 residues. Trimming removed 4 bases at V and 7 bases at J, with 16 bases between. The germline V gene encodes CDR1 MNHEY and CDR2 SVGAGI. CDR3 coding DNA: TGTGCCAGCAGTTTTTCGGGGGGCTTAGGTGAAGCTTTCTTT. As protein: CASSFSGGLGEAFF.

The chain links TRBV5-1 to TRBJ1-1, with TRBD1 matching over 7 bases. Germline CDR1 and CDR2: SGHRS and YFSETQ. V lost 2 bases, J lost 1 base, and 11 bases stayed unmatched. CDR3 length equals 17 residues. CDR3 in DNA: TGCGCCAGCAGCTTAGTAAGGGGGCGGGAAACGAACACTGAAGCTTTCTTT. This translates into CASSLVRGRETNTEAFF.

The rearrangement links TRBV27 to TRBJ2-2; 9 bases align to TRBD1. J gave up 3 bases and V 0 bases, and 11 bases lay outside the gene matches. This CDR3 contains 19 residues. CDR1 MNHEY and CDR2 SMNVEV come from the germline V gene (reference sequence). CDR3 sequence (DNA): TGTGCCAGCAGTTTATCGGGGGGTTGGGGACAGGGCTACACCGGGGAGCTGTTTTTT. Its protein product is CASSLSGGWGQGYTGELFF.

This chain's CDR3 is CATSSYFDTIYF. In nucleotides, the CDR3 is TGTGCCACCAGCAGTTATTTTGACACCATATATTTT. The gene calls are TRBV15 and TRBJ1-3; D is unclear. The ends were cut back, 3 bases at V and 8 bases at J, with 8 bases in the middle. The CDR3 loop spans 12 amino acids. Germline CDR1 and CDR2: LNHNV and YYDKDF (reference sequence).

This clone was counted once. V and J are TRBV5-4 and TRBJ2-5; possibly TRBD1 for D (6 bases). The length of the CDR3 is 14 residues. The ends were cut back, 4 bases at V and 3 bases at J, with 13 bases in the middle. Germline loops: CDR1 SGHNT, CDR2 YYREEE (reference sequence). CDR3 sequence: CASSRQTGEETQYF. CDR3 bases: TGTGCCAGCAGCCGCCAGACAGGAGAAGAGACCCAGTACTTC.

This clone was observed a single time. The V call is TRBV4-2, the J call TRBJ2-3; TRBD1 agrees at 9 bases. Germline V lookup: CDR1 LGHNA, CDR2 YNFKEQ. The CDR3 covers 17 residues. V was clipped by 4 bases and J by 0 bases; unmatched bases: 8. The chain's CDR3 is CASSPTGGDTSTDTQYF. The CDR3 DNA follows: TGTGCCAGCAGCCCGACAGGGGGGGATACTAGCACAGATACGCAGTATTTT.

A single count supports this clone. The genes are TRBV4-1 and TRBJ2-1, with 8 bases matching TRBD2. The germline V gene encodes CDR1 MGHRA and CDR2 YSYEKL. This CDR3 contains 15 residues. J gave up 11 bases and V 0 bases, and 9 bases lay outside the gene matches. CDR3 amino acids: CASSQEAAGARKQFF. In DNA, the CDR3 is TGCGCCAGCAGCCAAGAGGCAGCGGGAGCGCGTAAGCAGTTCTTC.

CDR3 sequence (DNA): TGTGCCAGCACATCAGGGGGCGTAAAACTGTTTTTT. Protein sequence: CASTSGGVKLFF. This chain uses TRBV2 with TRBJ1-4, with 8 positions matching TRBD1. CDR1 is SNHLY and CDR2 is FYNNEI in the germline V gene. This CDR3 is 12 amino acids long. The V and J ends lost 7 bases and 10 bases, in that order; junction bases with no gene match: 5.

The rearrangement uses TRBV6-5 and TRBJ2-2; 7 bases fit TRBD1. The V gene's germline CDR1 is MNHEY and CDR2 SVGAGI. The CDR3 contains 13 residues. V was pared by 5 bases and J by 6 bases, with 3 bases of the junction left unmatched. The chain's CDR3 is CASSPGGAGELFF. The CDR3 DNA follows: TGTGCCAGCAGTCCAGGGGGTGCCGGGGAGCTGTTTTTT.

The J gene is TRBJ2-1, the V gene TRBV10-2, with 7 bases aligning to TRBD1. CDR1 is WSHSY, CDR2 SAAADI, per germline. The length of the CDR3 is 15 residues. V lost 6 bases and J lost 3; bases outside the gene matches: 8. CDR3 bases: TGCGCCAGCAGGGCAGACAGGGAGAACTACAATGAGCAGTTCTTC. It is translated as CASRADRENYNEQFF.

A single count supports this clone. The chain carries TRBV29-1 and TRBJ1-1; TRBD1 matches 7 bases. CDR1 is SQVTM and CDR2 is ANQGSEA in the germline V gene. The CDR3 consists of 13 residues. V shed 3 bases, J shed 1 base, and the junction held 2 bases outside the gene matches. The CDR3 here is CSVEGQQNTEAFF. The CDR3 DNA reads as TGCAGCGTTGAGGGACAGCAGAACACTGAAGCTTTCTTT.

The CDR3 sequence: CASRQDSNQPQHF. The DNA for the CDR3 is TGCGCCAGCAGGCAGGATAGCAATCAGCCCCAGCATTTT. The chain uses TRBV5-1 and TRBJ1-5; D is ambiguous. V dropped 5 bases and J dropped 0 bases, with 6 bases sitting between them. This CDR3 contains 13 residues. Germline V gene sequence: CDR1 SGHRS, CDR2 YFSETQ.